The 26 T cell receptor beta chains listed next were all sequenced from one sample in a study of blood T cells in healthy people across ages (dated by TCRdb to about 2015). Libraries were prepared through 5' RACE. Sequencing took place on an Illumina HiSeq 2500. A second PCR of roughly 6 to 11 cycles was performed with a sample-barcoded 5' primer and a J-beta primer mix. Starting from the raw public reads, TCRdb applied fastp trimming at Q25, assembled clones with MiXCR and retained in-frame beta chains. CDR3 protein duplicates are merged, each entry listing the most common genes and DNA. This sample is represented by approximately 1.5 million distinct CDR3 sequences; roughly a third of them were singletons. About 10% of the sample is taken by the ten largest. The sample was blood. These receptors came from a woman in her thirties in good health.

CDR3 sequence (DNA): TGTGCCAGCGGTCGACAGGGGATTGACCACGAGCAGTACTTC. It is translated as CASGRQGIDHEQYF. V usage is TRBV2 and J usage is TRBJ2-7; 8 bases map to TRBD1. The CDR3 is 14 residues long. CDR1 SNHLY and CDR2 FYNNEI come from the germline V gene. V dropped 8 bases and J dropped 5; count of bases not matched to a gene: 11.

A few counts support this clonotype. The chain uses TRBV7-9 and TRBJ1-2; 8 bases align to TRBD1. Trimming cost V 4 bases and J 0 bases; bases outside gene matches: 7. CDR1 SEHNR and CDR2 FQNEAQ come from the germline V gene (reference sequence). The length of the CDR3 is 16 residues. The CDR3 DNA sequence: TGTGCCAGCAGCTCAGGACAGGGCGAGACTAACTATGGCTACACCTTC. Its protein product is CASSSGQGETNYGYTF.

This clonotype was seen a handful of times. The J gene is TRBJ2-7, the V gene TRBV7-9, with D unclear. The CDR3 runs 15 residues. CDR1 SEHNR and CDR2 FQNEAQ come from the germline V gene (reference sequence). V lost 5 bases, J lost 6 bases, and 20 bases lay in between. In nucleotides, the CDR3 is TGTGCCAGCAGCCCAACCGGCCTCATCCATCCCGAGCAGTACTTC. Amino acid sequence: CASSPTGLIHPEQYF.

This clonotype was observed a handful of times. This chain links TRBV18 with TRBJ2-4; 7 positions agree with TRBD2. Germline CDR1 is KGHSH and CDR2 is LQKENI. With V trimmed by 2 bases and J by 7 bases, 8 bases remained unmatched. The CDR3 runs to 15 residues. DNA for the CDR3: TGTGCCAGCTCACCAAATTGGACTAGTTGGAACATTCAGTACTTC. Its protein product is CASSPNWTSWNIQYF. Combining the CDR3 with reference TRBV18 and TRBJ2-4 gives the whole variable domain NAGVMQNPRHLVRRRGQEARLRCSPMKGHSHVYWYRQLPEEGLKFMVYLQKENIIDESGMPKERFSAEFPKEGPSILRIQQVVRGDSAAYFCASSPNWTSWNIQYFGAGTRLSVL.

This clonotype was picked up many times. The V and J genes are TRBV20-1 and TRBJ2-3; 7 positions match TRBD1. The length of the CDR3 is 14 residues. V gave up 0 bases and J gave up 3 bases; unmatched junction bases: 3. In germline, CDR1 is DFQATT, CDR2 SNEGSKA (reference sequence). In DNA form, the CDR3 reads TGCAGTGCTAGAGATGGCAGGGGGACAGATACGCAGTATTTT. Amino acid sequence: CSARDGRGTDTQYF.

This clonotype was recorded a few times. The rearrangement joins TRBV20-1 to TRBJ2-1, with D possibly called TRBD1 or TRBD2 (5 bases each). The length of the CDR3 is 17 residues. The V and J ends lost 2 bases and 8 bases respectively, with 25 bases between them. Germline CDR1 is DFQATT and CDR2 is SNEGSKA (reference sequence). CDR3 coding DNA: TGCAGTGCTAGACCCTCCGCTGGGGACCCGCGGCGCGATGAGCAGTTCTTC. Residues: CSARPSAGDPRRDEQFF.

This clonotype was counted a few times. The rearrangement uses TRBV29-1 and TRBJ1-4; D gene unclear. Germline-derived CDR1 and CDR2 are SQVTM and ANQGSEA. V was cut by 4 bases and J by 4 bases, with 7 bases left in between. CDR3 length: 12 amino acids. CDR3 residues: CSVGAGNEKLFF. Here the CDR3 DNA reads TGCAGCGTTGGGGCCGGTAATGAAAAACTGTTTTTT.

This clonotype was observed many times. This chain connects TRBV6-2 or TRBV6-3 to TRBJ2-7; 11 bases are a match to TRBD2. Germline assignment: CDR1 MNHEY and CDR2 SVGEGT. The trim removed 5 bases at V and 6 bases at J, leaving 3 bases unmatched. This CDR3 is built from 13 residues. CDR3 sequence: CASSPGLAAEQYF. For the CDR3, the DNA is TGTGCCAGCAGTCCGGGACTAGCGGCCGAGCAGTACTTC.

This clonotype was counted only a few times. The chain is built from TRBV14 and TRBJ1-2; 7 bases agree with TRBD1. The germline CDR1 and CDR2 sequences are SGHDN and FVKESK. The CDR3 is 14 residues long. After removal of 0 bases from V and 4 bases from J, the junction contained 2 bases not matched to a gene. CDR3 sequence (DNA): TGTGCCAGCAGCCAAGAGGCAGGGGGCTATGGCTACACCTTC. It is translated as CASSQEAGGYGYTF.

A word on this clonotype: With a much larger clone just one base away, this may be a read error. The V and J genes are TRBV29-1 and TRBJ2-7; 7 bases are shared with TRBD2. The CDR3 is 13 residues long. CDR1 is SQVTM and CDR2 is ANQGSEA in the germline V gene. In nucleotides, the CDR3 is TGCGGCGTTGATAGGCCGGGGGGCTACGAGCAGTACTTC. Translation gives CGVDRPGGYEQYF.

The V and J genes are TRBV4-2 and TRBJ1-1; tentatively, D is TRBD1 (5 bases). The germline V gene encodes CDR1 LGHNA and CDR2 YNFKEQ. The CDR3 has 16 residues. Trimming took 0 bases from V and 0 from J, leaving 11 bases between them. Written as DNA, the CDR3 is TGTGCCAGCAGCCAAGATTGGACAAAATTGAACACTGAAGCTTTCTTT. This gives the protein CASSQDWTKLNTEAFF.

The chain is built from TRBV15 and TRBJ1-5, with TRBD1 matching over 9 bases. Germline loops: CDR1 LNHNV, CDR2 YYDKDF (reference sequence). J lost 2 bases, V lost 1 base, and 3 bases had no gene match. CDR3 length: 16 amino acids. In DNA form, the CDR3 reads TGTGCCACCAGCAGAGGAAGGACAGGGGGCAATCAGCCCCAGCATTTT. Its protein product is CATSRGRTGGNQPQHF.

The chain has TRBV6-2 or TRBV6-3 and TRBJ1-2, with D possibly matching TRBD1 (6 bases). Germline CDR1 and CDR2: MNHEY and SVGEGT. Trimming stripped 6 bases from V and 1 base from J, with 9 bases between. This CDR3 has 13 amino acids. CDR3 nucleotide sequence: TGTGCCAGCAGAGACAGGCTTAACTATGGCTACACCTTC. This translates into CASRDRLNYGYTF.

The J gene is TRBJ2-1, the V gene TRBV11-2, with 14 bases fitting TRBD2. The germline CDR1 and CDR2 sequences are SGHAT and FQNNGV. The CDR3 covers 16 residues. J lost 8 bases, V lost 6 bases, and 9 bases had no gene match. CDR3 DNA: TGTGCCAGCAGTTCGACTAGCGGGGGGGCCGGAGATGAGCAGTTCTTC. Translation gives CASSSTSGGAGDEQFF.

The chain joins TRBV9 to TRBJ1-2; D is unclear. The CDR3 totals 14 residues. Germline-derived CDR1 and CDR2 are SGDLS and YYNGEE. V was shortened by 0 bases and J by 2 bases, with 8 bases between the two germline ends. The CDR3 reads CASSVALANYGYTF. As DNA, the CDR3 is TGTGCCAGCAGCGTAGCTCTGGCAAACTATGGCTACACCTTC.

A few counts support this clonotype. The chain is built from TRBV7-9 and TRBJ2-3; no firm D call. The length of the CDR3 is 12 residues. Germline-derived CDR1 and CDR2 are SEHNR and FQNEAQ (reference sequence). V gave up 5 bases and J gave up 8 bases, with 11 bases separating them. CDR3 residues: CASSPASGTQYF. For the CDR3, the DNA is TGTGCCAGCAGCCCTGCTTCTGGTACGCAGTATTTT.

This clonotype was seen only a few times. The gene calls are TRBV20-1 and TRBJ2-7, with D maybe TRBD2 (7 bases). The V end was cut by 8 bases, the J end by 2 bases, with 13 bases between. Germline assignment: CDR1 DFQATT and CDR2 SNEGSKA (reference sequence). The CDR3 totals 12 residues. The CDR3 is CSQAGQPYEQYF. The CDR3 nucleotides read TGCAGTCAAGCGGGACAACCCTACGAGCAGTACTTC.

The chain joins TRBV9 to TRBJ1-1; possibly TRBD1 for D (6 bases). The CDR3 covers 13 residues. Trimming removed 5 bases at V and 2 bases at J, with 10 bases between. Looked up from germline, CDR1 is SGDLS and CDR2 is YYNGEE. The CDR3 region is CASSDRFNTEAFF. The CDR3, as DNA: TGTGCCAGCAGTGACAGGTTCAACACTGAAGCTTTCTTT.

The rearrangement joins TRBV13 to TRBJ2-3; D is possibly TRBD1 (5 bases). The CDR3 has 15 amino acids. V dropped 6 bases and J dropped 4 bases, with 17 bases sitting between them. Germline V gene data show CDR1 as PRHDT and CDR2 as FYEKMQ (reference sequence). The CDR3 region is CASSLGAGLADTQYF. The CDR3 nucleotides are TGTGCCAGCAGTCTAGGGGCAGGGTTGGCAGATACGCAGTATTTT. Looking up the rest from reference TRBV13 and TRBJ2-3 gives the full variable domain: AAGVIQSPRHLIKEKRETATLKCYPIPRHDTVYWYQQGPGQDPQFLISFYEKMQSDKGSIPDRFSAQQFSDYHSELNMSSLELGDSALYFCASSLGAGLADTQYFGPGTRLTVL.

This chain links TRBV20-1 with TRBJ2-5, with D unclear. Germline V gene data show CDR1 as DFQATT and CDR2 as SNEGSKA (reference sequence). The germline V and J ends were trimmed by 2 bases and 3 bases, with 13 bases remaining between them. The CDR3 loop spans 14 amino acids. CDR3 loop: CSARSAAKKETQYF. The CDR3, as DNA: TGCAGTGCTAGAAGTGCGGCAAAAAAAGAGACCCAGTACTTC.

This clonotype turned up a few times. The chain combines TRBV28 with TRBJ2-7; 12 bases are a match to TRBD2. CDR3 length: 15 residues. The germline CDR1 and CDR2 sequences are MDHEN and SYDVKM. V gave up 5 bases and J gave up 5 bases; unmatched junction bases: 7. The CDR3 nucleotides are TGTGCCAGCAGTGATGGACTAGCGGGAAATCACGAGCAGTACTTC. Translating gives CASSDGLAGNHEQYF.

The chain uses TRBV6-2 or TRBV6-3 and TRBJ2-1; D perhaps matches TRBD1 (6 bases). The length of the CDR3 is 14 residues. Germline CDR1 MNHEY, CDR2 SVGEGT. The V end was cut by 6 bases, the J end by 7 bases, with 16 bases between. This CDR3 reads CASSTTIQGNEQFF. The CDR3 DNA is TGTGCCAGCAGCACAACGATCCAGGGGAATGAGCAGTTCTTC.

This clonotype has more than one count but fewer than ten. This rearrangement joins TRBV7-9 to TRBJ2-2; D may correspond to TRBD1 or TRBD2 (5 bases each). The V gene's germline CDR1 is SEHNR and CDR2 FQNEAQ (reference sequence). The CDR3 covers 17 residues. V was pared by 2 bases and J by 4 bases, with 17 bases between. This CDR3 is CASSLNRPGARTGELFF. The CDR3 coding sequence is TGTGCCAGCAGCTTAAACCGCCCCGGGGCTCGCACCGGGGAGCTGTTTTTT.

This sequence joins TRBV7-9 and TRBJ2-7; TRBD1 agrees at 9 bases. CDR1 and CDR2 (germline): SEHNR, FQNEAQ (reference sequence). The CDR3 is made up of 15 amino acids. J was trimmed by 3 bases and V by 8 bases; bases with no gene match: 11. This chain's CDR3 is CASGSWGTGSYEQYF. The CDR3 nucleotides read TGTGCCAGCGGGTCATGGGGGACAGGGAGCTACGAGCAGTACTTC.

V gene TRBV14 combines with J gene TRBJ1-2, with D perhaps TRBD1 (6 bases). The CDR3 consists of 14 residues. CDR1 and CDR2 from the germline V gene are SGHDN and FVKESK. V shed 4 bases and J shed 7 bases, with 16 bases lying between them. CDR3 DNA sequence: TGTGCCAGCAGCCCAGGGTCAGGGGAGGTTGGCTACACCTTC. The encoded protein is CASSPGSGEVGYTF.

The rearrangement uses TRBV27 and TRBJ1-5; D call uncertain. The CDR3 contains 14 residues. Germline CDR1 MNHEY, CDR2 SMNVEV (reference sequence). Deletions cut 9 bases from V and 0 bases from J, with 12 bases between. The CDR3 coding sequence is TGTGCCAGTGGGGAGGGTTATAGCAATCAGCCCCAGCATTTT. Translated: CASGEGYSNQPQHF.